Below, 14 T cell receptor beta chains from the same sample are listed, as sequenced in a study of T cells in Graves' hyperthyroidism and ophthalmopathy. RNA transcripts provided the source from which TCR beta CDR3 regions were amplified. HTBI primers were the set used in a first-round RT-PCR of the TCR CDR3. TCRdb re-analysed the multiplex PCR reads in MiXCR, keeping a single row per CDR3 protein. The profile shows around 580,000 distinct CDR3 sequences, approximately 15% of them singletons. The sequenced sample consisted of blood. Receptors originate from a woman between 18 and 29 years old with Graves' hyperthyroidism.

In its sample, this clonotype was seen a few times. The chain links TRBV5-1 to TRBJ2-5; 9 bases agree with TRBD1. V lost 4 bases to trimming and J lost 5 bases; unmatched junction nucleotides: 9. CDR3 length equals 15 residues. CDR1 SGHRS and CDR2 YFSETQ come from the germline V gene. For the CDR3, the DNA is TGCGCCAGCAGCGGTATCGGGACAGGGAGGGAGACCCAGTACTTC. Translated: CASSGIGTGRETQYF.

Ten or more counts support this clonotype. The chain is built from TRBV7-8 and TRBJ1-4; 8 positions agree with TRBD1. The V and J ends lost 4 bases and 7 bases, in that order; junction bases with no gene match: 5. The CDR3 is made up of 14 amino acids. CDR1 is SGHVS and CDR2 is FQNEAQ in the germline V gene. The CDR3 loop reads CASSWGQAGEKLFF. The CDR3 region has the DNA TGTGCCAGCAGCTGGGGACAGGCCGGTGAAAAACTGTTTTTT. Supplemented by reference TRBV7-8 and TRBJ1-4, the full variable domain reads GAGVSQSPRYKVAKRGQDVALRCDPISGHVSLFWYQQALGQGPEFLTYFQNEAQLDKSGLPSDRFFAERPEGSVSTLKIQRTQQEDSAVYLCASSWGQAGEKLFFGSGTQLSVL.

This clonotype was seen only a few times. This chain connects TRBV6-5 to TRBJ2-1, with 11 bases that match TRBD1. Germline CDR1 reads MNHEY; CDR2 reads SVGAGI. CDR3 length: 16 residues. J was trimmed by 7 bases and V by 1 base; bases with no gene match: 6. Written as DNA, the CDR3 is TGTGCCAGCAGTTACTTCGGACAGGGGGCTGAAAATGAGCAGTTCTTC. Its protein product is CASSYFGQGAENEQFF.

This clonotype was recorded a few times. CDR3 in DNA: TGCGCCAGCAGCCAAGATGAGTTCGGACAGGGCGAAAAACTGTTTTTT. Translation gives CASSQDEFGQGEKLFF. The chain is built from TRBV4-3 and TRBJ1-4; 8 nucleotides align to TRBD1. CDR1 is LGHNA, CDR2 YSLEER, per germline. The CDR3 runs 16 residues. With 0 bases clipped from V and 8 bases from J, the junction kept 8 bases outside the gene matches.

This clonotype occurred many times. The chain employs TRBV12-3 or TRBV12-4 and TRBJ1-5, with D perhaps TRBD1 (6 bases). This CDR3 region has 14 residues. Deletions cut 6 bases from V and 3 bases from J, with 12 bases between. The CDR3 bases are TGTGCCAGCAGACCACAGGGAATCAATCAGCCCCAGCATTTT. This translates into CASRPQGINQPQHF.

The genes are TRBV12-3 or TRBV12-4 and TRBJ1-1; 11 nucleotides line up with TRBD1. The length of the CDR3 is 13 residues. V lost 6 bases to trimming and J lost 10 bases; unmatched junction nucleotides: 7. This CDR3 is CASSPDGTGGAFF. CDR3 in DNA: TGTGCCAGCAGCCCCGACGGGACAGGGGGAGCTTTCTTT.

The chain employs TRBV20-1 and TRBJ2-7, with TRBD1 as a possible D gene (6 bases). The V end lost 3 bases, the J end lost 2 bases, and 14 bases lay between the germline ends. The CDR3 extends over 14 amino acids. The V gene's germline CDR1 is DFQATT and CDR2 SNEGSKA (reference sequence). CDR3 sequence reads: CSARGDRPAYEQYF. CDR3 DNA: TGCAGTGCTAGGGGAGACAGGCCTGCCTACGAGCAGTACTTC.

This clonotype has only a few counts. The chain is built from TRBV7-2 and TRBJ2-4, with TRBD1 matching over 8 bases. The J segment lost 3 bases and the V segment lost 3 bases, leaving 10 bases of the junction unmatched. The CDR3 length is 17 residues. Looked up from germline, CDR1 is SGHTA and CDR2 is FQGNSA. The CDR3 loop reads CASSFGAGQGGKNIQYF. The DNA for the CDR3 is TGTGCCAGCAGCTTTGGAGCCGGACAGGGAGGCAAAAACATTCAGTACTTC. The complete variable domain, with remaining parts taken from reference TRBV7-2 and TRBJ2-4, reads GAGVSQSPSNKVTEKGKDVELRCDPISGHTALYWYRQSLGQGLEFLIYFQGNSAPDKSGLPSDRFSAERTGGSVSTLTIQRTQQEDSAVYLCASSFGAGQGGKNIQYFGAGTRLSVL.

This clonotype has ten or more counts. The chain joins TRBV20-1 to TRBJ2-7; D possibly corresponds to TRBD1 (5 bases). Per the germline V gene, CDR1 is DFQATT and CDR2 is SNEGSKA (reference sequence). This CDR3 is built from 12 residues. V was trimmed by 2 bases and J by 2 bases, leaving 7 bases between them. CDR3 bases: TGCAGTGCTAGACAGGGAACCTACGAGCAGTACTTC. Its protein is CSARQGTYEQYF.

This rearrangement joins TRBV28 to TRBJ1-6, with D possibly TRBD1 on 5 matching bases. This CDR3 contains 13 residues. The germline V and J ends were trimmed by 5 bases and 11 bases, with 13 bases remaining between them. Germline CDR1 reads MDHEN; CDR2 reads SYDVKM. The CDR3 DNA sequence: TGTGCCAGCAGTCGAGGGGTGGGAGCACCCCTCCACTTT. It specifies CASSRGVGAPLHF.

This clonotype was recorded many times. This rearrangement joins TRBV6-2 or TRBV6-3 to TRBJ2-7, with D possibly TRBD1 on 6 matching bases. CDR3 length: 14 residues. Germline V lookup: CDR1 MNHEY, CDR2 SVGEGT. Trimming removed 7 bases from V and 2 bases from J, with 15 bases in between. CDR3 in DNA: TGTGCCAGCATGGATCCGGGACATACCTACGAGCAGTACTTC. This codes for CASMDPGHTYEQYF.

This clonotype occurred a few times. The chain has TRBV6-5 and TRBJ2-3; D is unclear. Germline V gene data show CDR1 as MNHEY and CDR2 as SVGAGI. The ends were cut back, 0 bases at V and 2 bases at J, with 6 bases in the middle. The CDR3 contains 14 residues. The CDR3 region is CASSYSTFTDTQYF. CDR3 sequence (DNA): TGTGCCAGCAGTTACTCGACTTTCACAGATACGCAGTATTTT.

This clonotype was seen repeatedly, ten times or more. The rearrangement joins TRBV6-1 to TRBJ1-3; possibly TRBD1 for D (5 bases). Trimming shortened V by 4 bases and J by 0 bases, and 7 bases separated the two germline ends. The CDR3 length is 14 residues. Germline assignment: CDR1 MNHNS and CDR2 SASEGT. The CDR3 region is CASSVTVSGNTIYF. The CDR3 nucleotides read TGTGCCAGCAGTGTGACAGTCTCTGGAAACACCATATATTTT.

This clonotype was observed a handful of times. V and J are TRBV20-1 and TRBJ1-6; the match to TRBD1 covers 11 bases. Germline V CDR1 and CDR2: DFQATT, SNEGSKA (reference sequence). V dropped 0 bases and J dropped 9; count of bases not matched to a gene: 10. The CDR3 runs 17 residues. The CDR3 DNA follows: TGCAGTGCTAGAGACCTCGCAACCGGGACAGGGGGTTCACCCCTCCACTTT. This translates into CSARDLATGTGGSPLHF.